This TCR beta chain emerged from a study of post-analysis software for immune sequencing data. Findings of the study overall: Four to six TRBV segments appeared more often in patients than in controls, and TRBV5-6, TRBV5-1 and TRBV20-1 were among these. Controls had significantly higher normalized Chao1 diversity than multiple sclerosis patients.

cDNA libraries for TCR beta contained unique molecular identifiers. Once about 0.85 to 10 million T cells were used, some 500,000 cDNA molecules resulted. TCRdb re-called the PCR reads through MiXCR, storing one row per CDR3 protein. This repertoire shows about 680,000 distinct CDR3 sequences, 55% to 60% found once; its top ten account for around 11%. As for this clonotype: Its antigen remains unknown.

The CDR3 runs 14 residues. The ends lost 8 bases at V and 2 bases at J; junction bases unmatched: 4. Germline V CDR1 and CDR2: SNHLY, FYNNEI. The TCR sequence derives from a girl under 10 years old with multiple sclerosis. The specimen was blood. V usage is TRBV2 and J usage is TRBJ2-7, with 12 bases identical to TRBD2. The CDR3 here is CASLAGGIPYEQYF. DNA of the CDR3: TGTGCCAGCCTAGCGGGGGGGATCCCCTACGAGCAGTACTTC.